This T cell receptor beta chain was captured in a study of cytomegalovirus exposure and HLA in healthy donors. With 60 Vbeta and 13 Jbeta primers, the PCR was carried out. Profiling relied on immunoSEQ multiplex PCR, and the TCRdb table lists in-frame clones only, not all of them. Here the sample spans roughly 97,000 clones, around a tenth being singletons. Worth noting for this clone: The antigen is undetermined.

The study's findings and limits: Roughly even sequencing depth across donors was the assumption behind the presence/absence analyses.

The receptor was isolated from a middle-aged man in good health and CMV-seropositive. Sequenced sample: PBMCs.

The CDR3 nucleotides are TGTGCCAGCAGCTTGGAACAGAGCTCTGGAAACACCATATATTTT. Amino acids: CASSLEQSSGNTIYF. The chain has TRBV5-5 and TRBJ1-3; D uncertain. V dropped 0 bases and J dropped 0 bases, with 7 bases sitting between them. In germline, CDR1 is SGHKS, CDR2 YYEKEE (reference sequence). This CDR3 comprises 15 residues.